The 26 T cell receptor beta chains below were found in one sample sequenced in a study of patients and donors after allogeneic stem cell transplantation. A single record per CDR3 protein comes from TCRdb applying MiXCR to the RT-PCR reads. The repertoire holds approximately 98,000 distinct CDR3 sequences, with over 30% as singletons. The sample taken for sequencing was blood, either unsorted or a sorted T cell fraction (not recorded which). The source of these receptors is a human donor who was either an allogeneic HSCT recipient or a stem cell or donor lymphocyte infusion donor (not recorded which). It is not recorded whose cells these are; they may come from a transplant donor.

The chain employs TRBV27 and TRBJ2-5; no clear D. Germline CDR1 MNHEY, CDR2 SMNVEV (reference sequence). This CDR3 spans 13 amino acids. Trimming removed 6 bases at V and 3 bases at J, with 11 bases between. The CDR3 DNA follows: TGTGCCAGCAGAAACATAAGAAAAGAGACCCAGTACTTC. It translates to CASRNIRKETQYF.

The chain carries TRBV6-6 and TRBJ1-2; D is ambiguous. The CDR3 extends over 10 amino acids. Trimming took off 10 bases at V and 2 bases at J, with 5 bases between the two ends. The germline gives CDR1 MNHNY, CDR2 SVGAGI (reference sequence). The CDR3, as DNA: TGTGCCACCTGGAACTATGGCTACACCTTC. It translates to CATWNYGYTF.

The chain links TRBV6-6 to TRBJ2-2; weak D call: TRBD2 (6 bases). V was pared by 5 bases and J by 5 bases, with 15 bases between. The CDR3 runs to 15 residues. Germline V CDR1 and CDR2: MNHNY, SVGAGI (reference sequence). This chain's CDR3 is CASSRLRRDTGELFF. CDR3 nucleotide sequence: TGTGCCAGCAGTCGACTTCGGAGGGATACCGGGGAGCTGTTTTTT.

The chain has TRBV7-9 and TRBJ2-7, with D possibly being TRBD1 or TRBD2 (5 bases each). The CDR3 runs to 13 residues. Germline assignment: CDR1 SEHNR and CDR2 FQNEAQ (reference sequence). Trimming took 10 bases from V and 5 from J, leaving 18 bases between them. The CDR3 DNA sequence: TGTGCCACTTCGGGGCCCACGCGCGACGAGCAGTACTTC. Encoded protein: CATSGPTRDEQYF.

The V and J genes are TRBV7-6 and TRBJ2-3; D uncertain. Looked up from germline, CDR1 is SGHVS and CDR2 is FNYEAQ. The V end lost 4 bases, the J end lost 7 bases, and 21 bases lay between the germline ends. The CDR3 length is 16 residues. Here the CDR3 DNA reads TGTGCCAGCAGCTCATACCGGGCCCCCCATCCTTATACGCAGTATTTT. Translating gives CASSSYRAPHPYTQYF.

The chain combines TRBV19 with TRBJ2-3; 9 bases match TRBD2. The V gene end was trimmed by 4 bases and the J gene end by 4 bases; junction bases not matched to a gene: 3. The CDR3 has 14 residues. Germline V gene data show CDR1 as LNHDA and CDR2 as SQIVND (reference sequence). The CDR3 protein is CASSKTSGADTQYF. The CDR3 DNA reads as TGTGCCAGTAGTAAGACTAGCGGCGCAGATACGCAGTATTTT. The variable domain in full, with the rest retrieved from reference TRBV19 and TRBJ2-3, is DGGITQSPKYLFRKEGQNVTLSCEQNLNHDAMYWYRQDPGQGLRLIYYSQIVNDFQKGDIAEGYSVSREKKESFPLTVTSAQKNPTAFYLCASSKTSGADTQYFGPGTRLTVL.

The genes are TRBV7-2 and TRBJ2-5, with TRBD2 matching 7 bases. Germline V gene lookup returns CDR1 SGHTA and CDR2 FQGNSA. V was clipped by 5 bases and J by 5 bases; unmatched bases: 5. The CDR3 covers 13 residues. The CDR3 loop is CASSARRGETQYF. The CDR3, as DNA: TGTGCCAGCAGCGCCCGGCGGGGGGAGACCCAGTACTTC. Combining the CDR3 with reference TRBV7-2 and TRBJ2-5 gives the whole variable domain GAGVSQSPSNKVTEKGKDVELRCDPISGHTALYWYRQSLGQGLEFLIYFQGNSAPDKSGLPSDRFSAERTGGSVSTLTIQRTQQEDSAVYLCASSARRGETQYFGPGTRLLVL.

The rearrangement links TRBV5-1 to TRBJ2-7; D perhaps matches TRBD2 (5 bases). The germline V gene has CDR1 SGHRS and CDR2 YFSETQ. V lost 3 bases and J 3 bases, leaving 13 bases between the germline ends. The CDR3 loop spans 14 amino acids. In nucleotides, the CDR3 is TGCGCCAGCAGCTCTGGACGGGGTTTCTACGAGCAGTACTTC. It encodes CASSSGRGFYEQYF.

This clonotype appeared a few times. The chain recombines TRBV24-1 with TRBJ1-2, with 8 bases matching TRBD1. The CDR3 covers 14 residues. V lost 4 bases and J lost 4; bases outside the gene matches: 4. The germline V gene encodes CDR1 KGHDR and CDR2 SFDVKD. The CDR3 bases are TGTGCCACCAGTGAACGGGGACAGGCCTATGGCTACACCTTC. Translated: CATSERGQAYGYTF.

This clonotype has a handful of counts. The chain carries TRBV20-1 and TRBJ1-4, with 9 positions matching TRBD1. Germline-derived CDR1 and CDR2 are DFQATT and SNEGSKA (reference sequence). CDR3 length: 15 amino acids. V lost 6 bases, J lost 8 bases, and 13 bases stayed unmatched. The CDR3 protein is CSAPLPGTGREKLFF. In DNA form, the CDR3 reads TGCAGTGCCCCACTGCCCGGGACAGGGAGGGAAAAACTGTTTTTT.

The CDR3 DNA follows: TGCAGTGCTAGAGCGCTAGCGGGAGGGCCTGCAGCCAAAAACATTCAGTACTTC. Protein product: CSARALAGGPAAKNIQYF. This chain joins TRBV20-1 and TRBJ2-4, with 12 bases fitting TRBD2. Germline V lookup: CDR1 DFQATT, CDR2 SNEGSKA (reference sequence). The CDR3 contains 18 residues. Trimming took 1 base from V and 0 from J; bases not matched to a gene: 7.

In its sample, this clonotype was seen a few times. The V call is TRBV7-2, the J call TRBJ1-2, with 9 nucleotides matching TRBD1. Losses at the gene ends were 5 bases for V and 8 bases for J; bases not matched to a gene: 12. Germline CDR1 reads SGHTA; CDR2 reads FQGNSA. This CDR3 is 15 amino acids long. The CDR3 here is CASSGAGTGRAGYTF. For the CDR3, the DNA is TGTGCCAGCAGCGGTGCCGGGACAGGGAGGGCCGGCTACACCTTC.

J is TRBJ2-3 and V is TRBV6-5, with D unresolved. The CDR3 totals 16 residues. Trimming pared 7 bases from V and 4 bases from J, leaving 21 bases between. From germline, CDR1 is MNHEY and CDR2 SVGAGI. For the CDR3, the DNA is TGTGCCAGCAAACGGACCCTGGAGTTCCCGGCAGATACGCAGTATTTT. The encoded protein is CASKRTLEFPADTQYF.

The genes are TRBV7-2 and TRBJ1-2; D ambiguous. Germline loops: CDR1 SGHTA, CDR2 FQGNSA. V was pared by 5 bases and J by 5 bases, with 21 bases between. The CDR3 is 16 residues long. The CDR3 region has the DNA TGTGCCAGCAGCCCCTCTGTAGGGTATGGAGGGTATGGCTACACCTTC. This sequence encodes CASSPSVGYGGYGYTF.

The chain joins TRBV7-6 to TRBJ2-7; TRBD1 agrees at 7 bases. CDR1 and CDR2 (germline): SGHVS, FNYEAQ. V was pared by 5 bases and J by 0 bases, with 1 base of the junction left unmatched. The CDR3 contains 13 residues. The CDR3 is CASSRDSSYEQYF. The CDR3, as DNA: TGTGCCAGCAGCCGGGACAGCTCCTACGAGCAGTACTTC.

This chain joins TRBV5-6 and TRBJ2-7, with 7 bases lining up with TRBD2. This CDR3 has 15 residues. Trimming at V came to 2 bases and at J to 0 bases, leaving 5 bases not matched to a gene. Germline CDR1 and CDR2: SGHDT and YYEEEE. CDR3 coding DNA: TGTGCCAGCAGCTTTAGCGGGTCCAGCTCCTACGAGCAGTACTTC. It encodes CASSFSGSSSYEQYF.

This clonotype has only a few counts. The gene calls are TRBV15 and TRBJ1-3; 7 bases map to TRBD1. This CDR3 is built from 15 residues. The V gene's germline CDR1 is LNHNV and CDR2 YYDKDF (reference sequence). Germline trimming cut 5 bases from V and 2 bases from J; bases unmatched to any gene: 6. The CDR3 region has the DNA TGTGCCACCAGCTCCCAGGGGGGCGCTGGAAACACCATATATTTT. This encodes CATSSQGGAGNTIYF.

The CDR3 region has the DNA TGTGCCACCAGCATTCCGGGGAGGGGGACAAGAAACATTCAGTACTTC. This translates into CATSIPGRGTRNIQYF. The V and J genes are TRBV15 and TRBJ2-4; a possible D gene is TRBD2 (7 bases). V lost 4 bases and J lost 6, with 19 bases in between. In germline, CDR1 is LNHNV, CDR2 YYDKDF (reference sequence). This CDR3 comprises 16 residues. Looking up the rest from reference TRBV15 and TRBJ2-4 gives the full variable domain: DAMVIQNPRYQVTQFGKPVTLSCSQTLNHNVMYWYQQKSSQAPKLLFHYYDKDFNNEADTPDNFQSRRPNTSFCFLDIRSPGLGDTAMYLCATSIPGRGTRNIQYFGAGTRLSVL.

The V call is TRBV29-1, the J call TRBJ2-5; D is unclear. Germline CDR1 and CDR2: SQVTM and ANQGSEA. V was trimmed by 4 bases and J by 5 bases, leaving 5 bases between them. The CDR3 spans 10 residues. The CDR3 region is CSVVGETQYF. In DNA, the CDR3 is TGCAGCGTTGTGGGTGAGACCCAGTACTTC.

The chain recombines TRBV6-6 with TRBJ1-2, with D tentatively TRBD1 (6 bases). The V end was cut by 0 bases, the J end by 4 bases, with 12 bases between. CDR1 is MNHNY, CDR2 SVGAGI, per germline (reference sequence). This CDR3 has 15 residues. The CDR3 bases are TGTGCCAGCAGTTACTCGACAGGAGGTAGCTATGGCTACACCTTC. Amino acid sequence: CASSYSTGGSYGYTF.

This clonotype was found a few times. This chain links TRBV5-8 with TRBJ1-2; D not certain. The germline V and J ends were trimmed by 6 bases and 5 bases, with 14 bases remaining between them. The CDR3 extends over 13 amino acids. The germline CDR1 and CDR2 sequences are SGHTS and YDEGEE. CDR3 in DNA: TGTGCCAGCATCCCGATCACAGCGTATGGCTACACCTTC. This gives the protein CASIPITAYGYTF.

This clonotype was found a few times. The V and J genes are TRBV4-2 and TRBJ1-5; D is uncertain. V was cut by 3 bases and J by 0 bases, with 9 bases left in between. Germline loops: CDR1 LGHNA, CDR2 YNFKEQ. The CDR3 extends over 15 amino acids. This chain's CDR3 is CASSHVHYSNQPQHF. The CDR3 nucleotides read TGTGCCAGCAGCCACGTTCACTATAGCAATCAGCCCCAGCATTTT.

In this sample, this clonotype turned up a few times. This chain connects TRBV12-3 or TRBV12-4 to TRBJ1-2; D uncertain. Trimming stripped 7 bases from V and 2 bases from J, with 11 bases between. The CDR3 is made up of 13 amino acids. The CDR3 DNA sequence: TGTGCCAGCACCTCGCAGCCCAACTATGGCTACACCTTC. Residues: CASTSQPNYGYTF.

This rearrangement joins TRBV7-2 to TRBJ1-5; D remains ambiguous. The CDR3 runs 14 residues. The germline V and J ends were trimmed by 4 bases and 7 bases, with 14 bases remaining between them. The germline gives CDR1 SGHTA, CDR2 FQGNSA. The CDR3 protein is CASSSRPLRQPQHF. For the CDR3, the DNA is TGTGCCAGCAGCTCCCGACCGCTTAGGCAGCCCCAGCATTTT.

This CDR3 is CASSRDRRQETQYF. For the CDR3, the DNA is TGTGCCAGCAGCCGGGACAGGCGTCAAGAGACCCAGTACTTC. The chain employs TRBV6-5 and TRBJ2-5; 8 nucleotides align to TRBD1. The CDR3 length is 14 residues. With V trimmed by 6 bases and J by 2 bases, 5 bases remained unmatched. The germline V gene has CDR1 MNHEY and CDR2 SVGAGI.

This clonotype was found a few times. The chain employs TRBV29-1 and TRBJ2-5; possible D gene TRBD1, 6 bases. The germline V gene has CDR1 SQVTM and CDR2 ANQGSEA. Trimming cost V 2 bases and J 9 bases, with 13 bases left between them. CDR3 size: 12 residues. CDR3 loop: CSVERTAQAQYF. Written as DNA, the CDR3 is TGCAGCGTTGAAAGGACAGCACAAGCCCAGTACTTC.